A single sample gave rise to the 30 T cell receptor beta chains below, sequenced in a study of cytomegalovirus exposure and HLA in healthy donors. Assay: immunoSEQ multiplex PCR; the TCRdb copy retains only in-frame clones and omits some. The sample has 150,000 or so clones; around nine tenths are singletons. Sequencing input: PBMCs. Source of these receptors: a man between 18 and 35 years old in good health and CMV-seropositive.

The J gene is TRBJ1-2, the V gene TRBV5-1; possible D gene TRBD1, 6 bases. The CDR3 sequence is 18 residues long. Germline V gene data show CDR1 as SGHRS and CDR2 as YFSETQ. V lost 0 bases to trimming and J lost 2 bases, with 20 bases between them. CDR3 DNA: TGCGCCAGCAGCTTGGTTCCTTTGCCAGGGAGGGGGAACTATGGCTACACCTTC. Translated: CASSLVPLPGRGNYGYTF.

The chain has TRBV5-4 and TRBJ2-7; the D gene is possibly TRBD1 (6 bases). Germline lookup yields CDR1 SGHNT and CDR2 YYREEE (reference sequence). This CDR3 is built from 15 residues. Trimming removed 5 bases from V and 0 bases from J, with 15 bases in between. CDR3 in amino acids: CASSARDTSSYEQYF. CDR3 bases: TGTGCCAGCAGTGCCCGGGACACAAGCTCCTACGAGCAGTACTTC.

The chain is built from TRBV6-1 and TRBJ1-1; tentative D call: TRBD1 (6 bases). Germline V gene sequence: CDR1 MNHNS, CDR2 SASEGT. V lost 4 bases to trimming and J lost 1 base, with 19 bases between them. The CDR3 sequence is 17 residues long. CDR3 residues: CASSATGTWRANTEAFF. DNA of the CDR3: TGTGCCAGCAGTGCAACAGGGACCTGGCGGGCGAACACTGAAGCTTTCTTT.

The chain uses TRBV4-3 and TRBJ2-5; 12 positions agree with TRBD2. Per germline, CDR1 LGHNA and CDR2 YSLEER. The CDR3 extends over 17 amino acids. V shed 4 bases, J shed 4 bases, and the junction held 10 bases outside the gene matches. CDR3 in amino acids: CASSPRGLAGFGETQYF. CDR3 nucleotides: TGCGCCAGCAGCCCCAGAGGACTAGCGGGGTTTGGAGAGACCCAGTACTTC.

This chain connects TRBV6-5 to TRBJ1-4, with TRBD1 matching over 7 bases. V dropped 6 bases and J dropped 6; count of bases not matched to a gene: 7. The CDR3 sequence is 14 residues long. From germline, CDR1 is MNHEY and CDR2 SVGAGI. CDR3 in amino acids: CASSRGTAHEKLFF. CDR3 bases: TGTGCCAGCAGCCGCGGGACAGCCCATGAAAAACTGTTTTTT.

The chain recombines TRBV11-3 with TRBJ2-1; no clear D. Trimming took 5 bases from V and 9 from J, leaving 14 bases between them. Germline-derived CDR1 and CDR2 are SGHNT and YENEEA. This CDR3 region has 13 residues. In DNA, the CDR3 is TGTGCCAGCAGCCTCCCGCCCGGTGGTGAGCAGTTCTTC. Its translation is CASSLPPGGEQFF.

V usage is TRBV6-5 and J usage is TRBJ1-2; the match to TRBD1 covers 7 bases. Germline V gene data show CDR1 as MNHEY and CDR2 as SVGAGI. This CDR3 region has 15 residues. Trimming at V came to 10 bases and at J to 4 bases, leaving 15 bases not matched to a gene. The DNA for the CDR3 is TGTGCCACCCTATCGTCCCGGGACAGACCCTATGGCTACACCTTC. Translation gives CATLSSRDRPYGYTF.

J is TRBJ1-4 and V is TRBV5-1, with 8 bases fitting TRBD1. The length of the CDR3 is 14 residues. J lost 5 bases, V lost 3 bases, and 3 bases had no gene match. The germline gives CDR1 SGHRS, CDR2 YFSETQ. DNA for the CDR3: TGCGCCAGCAGCTCCCGGGACAGGAATGAAAAACTGTTTTTT. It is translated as CASSSRDRNEKLFF.

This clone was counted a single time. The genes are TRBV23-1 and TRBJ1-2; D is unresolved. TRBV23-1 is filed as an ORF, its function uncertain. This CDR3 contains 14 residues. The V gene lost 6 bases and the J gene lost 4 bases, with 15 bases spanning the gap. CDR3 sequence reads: CASSQEAGFYGYTF. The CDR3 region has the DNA TGCGCCAGCAGCCAGGAGGCAGGTTTCTATGGCTACACCTTC.

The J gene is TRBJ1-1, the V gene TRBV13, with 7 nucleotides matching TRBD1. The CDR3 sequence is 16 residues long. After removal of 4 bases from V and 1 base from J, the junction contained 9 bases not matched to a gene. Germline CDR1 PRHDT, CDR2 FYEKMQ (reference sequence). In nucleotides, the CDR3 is TGTGCCAGCAGCTACTTAGACAGGGCTGGGAACACTGAAGCTTTCTTT. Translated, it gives CASSYLDRAGNTEAFF.

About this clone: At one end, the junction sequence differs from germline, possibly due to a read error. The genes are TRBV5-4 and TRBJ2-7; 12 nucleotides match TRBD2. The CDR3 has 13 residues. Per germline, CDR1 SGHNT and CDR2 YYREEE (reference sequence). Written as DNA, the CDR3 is TGTGCCTGCAGGACTAGCGGGACCTACGAGCAGTACTTC. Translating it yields CACRTSGTYEQYF.

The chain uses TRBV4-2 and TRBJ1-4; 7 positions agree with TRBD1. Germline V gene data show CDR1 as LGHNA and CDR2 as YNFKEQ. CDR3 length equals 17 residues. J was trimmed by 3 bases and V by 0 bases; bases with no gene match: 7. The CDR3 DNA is TGTGCCAGCAGCCAAGATGCCAGGGGGACGGCTAATGAAAAACTGTTTTTT. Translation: CASSQDARGTANEKLFF.

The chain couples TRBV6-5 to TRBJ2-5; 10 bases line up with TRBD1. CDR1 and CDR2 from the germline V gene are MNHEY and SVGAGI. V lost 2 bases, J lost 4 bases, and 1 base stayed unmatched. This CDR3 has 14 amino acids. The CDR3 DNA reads TGTGCCAGCAGTTACGGGGACAGGGGAGAGACCCAGTACTTC. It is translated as CASSYGDRGETQYF.

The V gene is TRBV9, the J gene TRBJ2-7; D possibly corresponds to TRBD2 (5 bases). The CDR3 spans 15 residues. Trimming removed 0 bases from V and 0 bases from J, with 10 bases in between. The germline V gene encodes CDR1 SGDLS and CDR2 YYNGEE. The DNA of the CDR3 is TGTGCCAGCAGCGTAGATCCGGGGAACTCCTACGAGCAGTACTTC. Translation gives CASSVDPGNSYEQYF.

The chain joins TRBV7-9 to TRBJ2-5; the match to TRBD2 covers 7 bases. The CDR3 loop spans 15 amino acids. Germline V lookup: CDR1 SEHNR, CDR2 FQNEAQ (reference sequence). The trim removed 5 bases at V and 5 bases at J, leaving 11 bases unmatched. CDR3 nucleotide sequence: TGTGCCAGCAGCCACGTAACGGGAGGAGGTGAGACCCAGTACTTC. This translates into CASSHVTGGGETQYF. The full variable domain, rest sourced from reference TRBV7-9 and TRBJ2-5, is DTGVSQNPRHKITKRGQNVTFRCDPISEHNRLYWYRQTLGQGPEFLTYFQNEAQLEKSRLLSDRFSAERPKGSFSTLEIQRTEQGDSAMYLCASSHVTGGGETQYFGPGTRLLVL.

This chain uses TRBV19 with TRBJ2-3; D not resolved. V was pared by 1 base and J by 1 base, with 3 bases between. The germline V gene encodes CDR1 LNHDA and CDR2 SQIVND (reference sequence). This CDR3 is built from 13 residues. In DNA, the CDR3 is TGTGCCAGTAGTATAGCGGGCACAGATACGCAGTATTTT. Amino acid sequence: CASSIAGTDTQYF. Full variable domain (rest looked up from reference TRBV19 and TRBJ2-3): DGGITQSPKYLFRKEGQNVTLSCEQNLNHDAMYWYRQDPGQGLRLIYYSQIVNDFQKGDIAEGYSVSREKKESFPLTVTSAQKNPTAFYLCASSIAGTDTQYFGPGTRLTVL.

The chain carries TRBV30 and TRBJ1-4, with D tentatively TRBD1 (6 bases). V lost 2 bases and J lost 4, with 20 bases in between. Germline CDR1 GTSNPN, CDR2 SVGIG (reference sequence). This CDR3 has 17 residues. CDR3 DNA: TGTGCCTGGAGTCCGGGCAGACAGATCAGGGGTAATGAAAAACTGTTTTTT. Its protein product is CAWSPGRQIRGNEKLFF.

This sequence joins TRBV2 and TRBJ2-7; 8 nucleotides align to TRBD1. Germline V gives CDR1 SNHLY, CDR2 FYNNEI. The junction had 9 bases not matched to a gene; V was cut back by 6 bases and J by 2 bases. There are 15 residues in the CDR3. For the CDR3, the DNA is TGTGCCAGCAGCCCGATGACAGGGGAGGCCTACGAGCAGTACTTC. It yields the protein CASSPMTGEAYEQYF.

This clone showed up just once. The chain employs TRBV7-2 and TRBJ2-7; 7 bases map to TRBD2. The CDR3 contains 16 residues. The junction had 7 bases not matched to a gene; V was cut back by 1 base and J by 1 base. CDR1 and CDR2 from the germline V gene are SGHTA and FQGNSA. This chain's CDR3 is CASSLDPGRSSYEQYF. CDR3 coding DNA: TGTGCCAGCAGCTTAGATCCCGGGAGGTCATCCTACGAGCAGTACTTC.

The CDR3 sequence: CASAQGLAKTGELFF. The CDR3 coding sequence is TGTGCTAGTGCCCAGGGACTAGCCAAGACCGGGGAGCTGTTTTTT. The chain carries TRBV12-5 and TRBJ2-2, with 9 positions matching TRBD2. V was clipped by 7 bases and J by 5 bases; unmatched bases: 8. This CDR3 spans 15 amino acids. Germline V gene lookup returns CDR1 LGHNT and CDR2 FRNRAP.

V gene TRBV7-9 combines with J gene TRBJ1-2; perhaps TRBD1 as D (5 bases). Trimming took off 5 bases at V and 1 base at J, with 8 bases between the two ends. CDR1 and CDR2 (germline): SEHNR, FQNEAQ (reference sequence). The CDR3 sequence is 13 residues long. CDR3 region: CASSRDFNYGYTF. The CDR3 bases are TGTGCCAGCAGCCGGGACTTTAACTATGGCTACACCTTC.

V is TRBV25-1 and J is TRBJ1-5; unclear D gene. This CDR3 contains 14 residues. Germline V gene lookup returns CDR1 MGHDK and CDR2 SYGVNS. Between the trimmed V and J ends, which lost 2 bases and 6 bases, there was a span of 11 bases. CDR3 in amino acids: CASSEGMAGQPQHF. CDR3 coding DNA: TGTGCCAGCAGTGAAGGGATGGCGGGTCAGCCCCAGCATTTT.

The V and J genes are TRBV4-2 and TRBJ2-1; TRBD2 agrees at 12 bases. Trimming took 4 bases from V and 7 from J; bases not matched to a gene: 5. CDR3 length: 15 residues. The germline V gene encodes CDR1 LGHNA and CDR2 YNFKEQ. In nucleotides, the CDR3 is TGTGCCAGCAGCCTGACTAGCGGGAGTGGAAATGAGCAGTTCTTC. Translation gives CASSLTSGSGNEQFF.

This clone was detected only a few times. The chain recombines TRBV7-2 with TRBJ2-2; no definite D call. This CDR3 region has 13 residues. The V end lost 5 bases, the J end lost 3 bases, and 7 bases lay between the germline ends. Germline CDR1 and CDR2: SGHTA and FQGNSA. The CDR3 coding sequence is TGTGCCAGCAGCCCCTTCTACACCGGGGAGCTGTTTTTT. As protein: CASSPFYTGELFF.

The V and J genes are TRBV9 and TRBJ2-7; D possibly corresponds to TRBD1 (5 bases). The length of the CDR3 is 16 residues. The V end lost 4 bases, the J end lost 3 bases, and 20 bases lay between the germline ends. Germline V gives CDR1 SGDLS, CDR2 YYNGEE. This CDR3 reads CASSQEENRLVYEQYF. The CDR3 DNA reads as TGTGCCAGCAGCCAAGAGGAGAACAGGCTCGTCTACGAGCAGTACTTC.

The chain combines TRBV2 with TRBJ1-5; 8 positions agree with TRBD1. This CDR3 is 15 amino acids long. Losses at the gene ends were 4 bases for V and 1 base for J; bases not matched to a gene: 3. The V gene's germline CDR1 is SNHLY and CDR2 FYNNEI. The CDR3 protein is CASSVDRGSNQPQHF. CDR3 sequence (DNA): TGTGCCAGCAGTGTAGACAGGGGAAGCAATCAGCCCCAGCATTTT.

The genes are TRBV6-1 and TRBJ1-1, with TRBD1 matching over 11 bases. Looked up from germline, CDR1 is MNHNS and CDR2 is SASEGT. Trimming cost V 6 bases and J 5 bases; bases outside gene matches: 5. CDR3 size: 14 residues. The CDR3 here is CASRIRDRGTEAFF. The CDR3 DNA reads TGTGCCAGCAGGATTAGGGACAGGGGGACTGAAGCTTTCTTT.

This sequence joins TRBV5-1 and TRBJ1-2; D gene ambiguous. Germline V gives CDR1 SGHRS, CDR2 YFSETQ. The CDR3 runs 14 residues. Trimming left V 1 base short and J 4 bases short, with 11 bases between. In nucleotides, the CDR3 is TGCGCCAGCAGCTTGATGGAGGGTCCCTATGGCTACACCTTC. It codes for CASSLMEGPYGYTF.

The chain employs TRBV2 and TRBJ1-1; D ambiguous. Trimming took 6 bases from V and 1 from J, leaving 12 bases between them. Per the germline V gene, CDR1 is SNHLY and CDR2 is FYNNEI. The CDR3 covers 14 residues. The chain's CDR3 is CASSPRVQNTEAFF. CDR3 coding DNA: TGTGCCAGCAGCCCCCGGGTCCAGAACACTGAAGCTTTCTTT.

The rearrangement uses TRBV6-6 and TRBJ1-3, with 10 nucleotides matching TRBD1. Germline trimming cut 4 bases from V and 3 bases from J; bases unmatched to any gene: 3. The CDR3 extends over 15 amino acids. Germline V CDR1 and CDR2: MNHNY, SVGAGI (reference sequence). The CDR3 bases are TGTGCCAGCAGTTCCGGGACAGGGGATGGAAACACCATATATTTT. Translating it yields CASSSGTGDGNTIYF.